These 12 T cell receptor beta chains were sequenced from one sample in a study of response to subunit inactivated influenza vaccine. TCRdb re-analysed the RT-PCR reads in MiXCR, keeping a single row per CDR3 protein. The sample has about 620,000 distinct CDR3 sequences, over 9% seen once. This same sample was also part of a study on T cells expressing NK-cell markers. That study adds: 5'RACE template switching with UMIs generated TCR beta cDNA.

The material sequenced was PBMCs from blood, taken on the day of vaccination. These receptors were taken from a man between 45 and 60 years old who received an inactivated influenza vaccine.

The rearrangement links TRBV12-3 or TRBV12-4 to TRBJ1-5; D not certain. There are 15 residues in the CDR3. Between the trimmed V and J ends, which lost 2 bases and 0 bases, there was a span of 8 bases. CDR3 coding DNA: TGTGCCAGCAGTTTATTTGTAGGTAGCAATCAGCCCCAGCATTTT. Amino acids: CASSLFVGSNQPQHF.

This chain uses TRBV6-2 or TRBV6-3 with TRBJ1-1; no definite D call. This CDR3 spans 14 amino acids. CDR1 is MNHEY, CDR2 SVGEGT, per germline. V was shortened by 6 bases and J by 7 bases, with 18 bases between the two germline ends. The CDR3 loop reads CASSYHLHPGEAFF. The CDR3 DNA is TGTGCCAGCAGCTATCACTTACATCCGGGTGAAGCTTTCTTT.

This clonotype was recorded many times. The V and J genes are TRBV13 and TRBJ2-5; D assignment may be TRBD1 or TRBD2 (6 bases each). Germline CDR1 PRHDT, CDR2 FYEKMQ (reference sequence). The V end lost 5 bases, the J end lost 4 bases, and 20 bases lay between the germline ends. The CDR3 is 16 amino acids. In nucleotides, the CDR3 is TGTGCCAGCAGCCTTACCTTAGGGGGGTCAGGAGAGACCCAGTACTTC. Translated, it gives CASSLTLGGSGETQYF.

The chain is built from TRBV4-2 and TRBJ2-2; D is perhaps TRBD2 (5 bases). Germline CDR1 and CDR2: LGHNA and YNFKEQ. Deletions cut 1 base from V and 6 bases from J, with 9 bases between. The CDR3 is 14 residues long. CDR3 in DNA: TGTGCCAGCAGCCAAGTTGGGAGCTCCGGGGAGCTGTTTTTT. Protein product: CASSQVGSSGELFF.

The chain uses TRBV7-2 and TRBJ2-5; D gene uncertain. V lost 3 bases, J lost 5 bases, and 7 bases lay in between. The CDR3 spans 12 residues. Germline lookup yields CDR1 SGHTA and CDR2 FQGNSA. CDR3 in amino acids: CASSFLFETQYF. CDR3 sequence (DNA): TGTGCCAGCAGCTTCCTCTTTGAGACCCAGTACTTC.

This chain joins TRBV20-1 and TRBJ2-1; 12 bases map to TRBD2. Trimming took 6 bases from V and 4 from J; bases not matched to a gene: 10. Germline V gives CDR1 DFQATT, CDR2 SNEGSKA (reference sequence). The length of the CDR3 is 16 residues. In nucleotides, the CDR3 is TGCAGTGCCCGCGGCGCTAGCGGGGGGGCTTACAATGAGCAGTTCTTC. Encoded protein: CSARGASGGAYNEQFF.

This clonotype was detected many times. The chain couples TRBV5-1 to TRBJ1-5; D is uncertain. The length of the CDR3 is 16 residues. In germline, CDR1 is SGHRS, CDR2 YFSETQ. V lost 1 base and J lost 1, with 12 bases in between. Here the CDR3 DNA reads TGCGCCAGCAGCTTGAGTCCGCTTGGGAGCAATCAGCCCCAGCATTTT. Translation gives CASSLSPLGSNQPQHF.

This clonotype was seen repeatedly, ten times or more. The genes are TRBV24-1 and TRBJ2-2, with D possibly TRBD1 on 6 matching bases. Germline V gene sequence: CDR1 KGHDR, CDR2 SFDVKD. The length of the CDR3 is 14 residues. The V and J ends lost 0 bases and 8 bases respectively, with 9 bases between them. This CDR3 is CATSDLGGLGELFF. CDR3 nucleotides: TGTGCCACCAGTGATTTGGGGGGCCTTGGGGAGCTGTTTTTT.

This chain links TRBV27 with TRBJ2-2; no reliable D call. The germline V gene has CDR1 MNHEY and CDR2 SMNVEV (reference sequence). Trimming left V 3 bases short and J 3 bases short, with 8 bases between. This CDR3 spans 14 amino acids. CDR3 bases: TGTGCCAGCAGTTTCTTTAAGGACACCGGGGAGCTGTTTTTT. This codes for CASSFFKDTGELFF.

This clonotype was recorded at least ten times. The chain has TRBV4-3 and TRBJ2-1, with TRBD2 matching 12 bases. This CDR3 has 17 residues. Germline-derived CDR1 and CDR2 are LGHNA and YSLEER. V lost 1 base and J lost 4; bases outside the gene matches: 5. DNA for the CDR3: TGCGCCAGCAGCCAAGTATTGGGGACTAGCGGGTACAATGAGCAGTTCTTC. Translated, it gives CASSQVLGTSGYNEQFF.

V gene TRBV7-9 combines with J gene TRBJ2-2; no firm D call. Germline CDR1 reads SEHNR; CDR2 reads FQNEAQ (reference sequence). V was cut by 5 bases and J by 0 bases, with 13 bases left in between. The CDR3 length is 16 residues. The CDR3 DNA reads TGTGCCAGCAGCCCTCGGCGTGCCGCGAACACCGGGGAGCTGTTTTTT. This encodes CASSPRRAANTGELFF. Full variable domain (outside the CDR3, taken from reference TRBV7-9 and TRBJ2-2): DTGVSQNPRHKITKRGQNVTFRCDPISEHNRLYWYRQTLGQGPEFLTYFQNEAQLEKSRLLSDRFSAERPKGSFSTLEIQRTEQGDSAMYLCASSPRRAANTGELFFGEGSRLTVL.

This clonotype has just a few counts. This chain connects TRBV4-2 to TRBJ2-1; the match to TRBD2 covers 10 bases. The germline V gene encodes CDR1 LGHNA and CDR2 YNFKEQ. The CDR3 sequence is 15 residues long. The trim removed 1 base at V and 13 bases at J, leaving 10 bases unmatched. The CDR3 reads CASSQAKLAGELQFF. CDR3 nucleotide sequence: TGTGCCAGCAGCCAAGCAAAGCTAGCGGGGGAACTACAGTTCTTC.